A selection of T cell receptor beta chains follows, all from one sample in a study of cytomegalovirus exposure and HLA in healthy donors. Generated by immunoSEQ multiplex PCR, the TCRdb table keeps only in-frame clones and is missing some. This sample has fewer than 250,000 clones, with 60% to 85% found just once. Input material: PBMCs. The receptors come from a man aged 35-49 years in good health and CMV-seronegative. CDR3s include the opening cysteine and the closing phenylalanine or tryptophan.

TRBJ1-3 | TRBV11-2 | CASSLELSAGNTIYF
TRBJ2-1 | TRBV7-9 | CASSSPTSVNEQFF
TRBJ2-7 | TRBV28 | CASGQGGLSSYEQYF
TRBJ2-1 | TRBV27 | CASSPRFPGQGSSYNEQFF
TRBJ2-3 | TRBV5-4 | CASSRGGGTDTQYF
TRBJ2-3 | TRBV2 | CASSDRNLAARTPYF
TRBJ2-7 | TRBV13 | CASKPAGGTYEQYF
TRBJ2-2 | TRBV7-3 | CASSFRQGPGTGELFF
TRBJ1-2 | TRBV7-8 | CASSLGRDRPNYGYTF
TRBJ2-7 | TRBV7-3 | CASSLTPSPNYEQYF
TRBJ2-7 | TRBV10-3 | CAISWRGGTAPSYEQYF
TRBJ1-4 | TRBV11-1 | CASSLAENRRSNEKLFF
TRBJ1-2 | TRBV28 | CASSLWTANYGYTF
TRBJ1-5 | TRBV20-1 | CSAYAVGVQHF
TRBJ1-3 | TRBV28 | CASSPTFFSGNTIYF
TRBJ2-1 | TRBV5-1 | CASSAGLGGGRGRSEQFF
TRBJ2-7 | TRBV9 | CASSVTGGETYEQYF
TRBJ1-2 | TRBV12-5 | CASGLDSHLRNYGYTF
TRBJ1-6 | TRBV27 | CASSFFRGINSPLHF
TRBJ1-1 | TRBV28 | CASAPPSGTEAFF